The entry that follows covers one T cell receptor (beta chain) sequence. This clonotype was seen a handful of times. Its antigen is currently not known. No quality values exist for individual bases; no much larger clone is one base distant. The data derive from a study of blood T cells in healthy people across ages (dated by TCRdb to the mid-2010s). Turning to the overall study: In model experiments, template switching captured about one uniquely barcoded TCR beta cDNA molecule for every two T cells. The donors were divided into four age groups: young (average about 16 years), middle-aged (under 40), aged (approximately 62) and long-lived (82). Age-related changes in TCR beta repertoire diversity were measured in the study by deep sequencing normalized with unique cDNA molecular identifiers. To avoid experimental bias, donors of different ages were distributed randomly across sequencing lanes. For two donors (one aged 18 to 30 and one aged 80 or older), the study analyzed two additional independent replicas of 1 million unique cDNA reads from the same blood draw. Overall study outcomes, separate from this receptor: Since profiling was done on bulk unsorted PBMCs, naive and antigen-experienced compartments could not be conclusively compared. Estimates of total diversity based on one million sequenced T cells were considered lower bounds and underestimates. Compared with the aged group, more naive CD4+ T cells, fewer expanded clones and increased TCR diversity were shown by the long-lived group, suggesting age selection. Observed TCR beta diversity per million T cells fell roughly linearly with age, and a significant reduction was already apparent by age roughly 40. The CMV infection status of donors was not known, potentially confounding age-related changes in expanded clonotypes. Observed TCR beta diversity correlated strongly with the percentage of naive T cells measured by flow cytometry.

Per the germline V gene, MNHEY is the CDR1 and SVGEGT is the CDR2. Including cysteine and phenylalanine, the CDR3 has 13 amino acids. The sequence is cut down to CDR3 DNA, 39 bases in frame from base 1. V gives up 5 bases and J gives up 1 base, and the segment between their germline ends measures 6 bases. Systemically healthy Caucasian individuals from Russia, roughly 40 in total and aged about 6 to 95 years, were included as donors. Approximately 11 milliliters of peripheral blood were drawn from each donor into EDTA-treated Vacutainer tubes. Ficoll-Paque density-gradient centrifugation was used to isolate PBMCs, with at least 6.5 million per sample. Total RNA was extracted from PBMCs with Trizol reagent, with at least 5 micrograms obtained per sample. Naive CD45RAhigh/CD27high T cell percentages were measured by flow cytometry on a PBMC aliquot from every donor. The library came from 5' RACE. Sequencing took place on an Illumina HiSeq 2500. A second PCR of about 7 to 12 cycles was performed with a sample-barcoded 5' primer and a J-beta primer mix. Each TCR beta cDNA molecule received a unique molecular identifier from a template-switch 5' adaptor carrying 12 random nucleotides. At least 2.5 million CDR3-containing paired-end reads were obtained from each sample. The Mint cDNA synthesis kit, primed by a TRBC-specific oligonucleotide, was used to synthesize first-strand cDNA from all RNA. Following uracil-DNA glycosylase treatment, all cDNA underwent a first 18-cycle PCR with the universal primers M1SS and BC2_uni_R. From the authors' description of their analysis: For normalization, 1 million high-quality reads were randomly selected from each sample, with every read carrying a distinct molecular identifier. Instead of being binned into consensus sequences, reads with shared molecular identifiers were discarded. MiTCR, with a Q25 quality threshold and the strictest error-elimination algorithm, was used for CDR3 identification, clonotype clustering and error correction. Lower-bound total TCR beta diversity was estimated with a nonparametric unseen species model using Euler transformation. TCRdb cleaned the public reads at Q25 with fastp, built clones with MiXCR and kept in-frame beta chains. Duplicate CDR3 protein sequences are folded into a single record with the most common DNA and genes. Here the V and J calls rest on TCRdb's processing, not on the authors' analysis. The sample has 750,000 to 950,000 distinct CDR3 sequences on record, 50% to 65% of them singletons. The ten largest clones add up to 40% to 50% of the sample.

The sequence was obtained from an elderly man in good health. The rearranged segments are TRBV6-2 or TRBV6-3 and TRBJ1-5; no D segment can be confidently identified. Source material: blood. The nucleotides are TGTGCCAGCAGTCCTCAAAGCAATCAGCCCCAGCATTTT. The resulting protein is CASSPQSNQPQHF.